This record covers a single T cell receptor beta chain. Its antigen is still unknown. The data derive from a study of vaccination and CD4 T cells after COVID-19. Overall study: At a median around 65 days (range 14 to 241) after dose two, post-vaccine samples were obtained.

Treatment described: roughly 11-day PBMC culture with coronavirus spike peptide pools or control peptides (ViraFEST assay). Sequence data for DNA of cultured CD4+ T cells were generated by the Oncomine TCR Beta short-read assay. TCRdb independently ran MiXCR on the PCR reads; one entry per CDR3 protein. The repertoire consists of some 20,000 distinct CDR3 sequences, with about 60% occurring once and the leading ten covering under 8.5%. Study-level results: Researchers looked at relatively few convalescent patients and had no early post-infection timepoints. Reactive clone data from convalescent patients indicated a median of approximately 86% appearing only post-vaccination.

The germline V and J ends were trimmed by 7 bases and 3 bases, with 9 bases remaining between them. This CDR3 has 12 amino acids. Germline values: CDR1 MGHDK, CDR2 SYGVNS. This chain connects TRBV25-1 to TRBJ2-5; D may be TRBD2 (6 bases). Specimen: CD4+ T cells from blood, cultured in vitro. This receptor was obtained from a human donor who had recovered from COVID-19. CDR3: CASMTGEETQYF. The CDR3 DNA reads TGTGCCAGCATGACGGGGGAAGAGACCCAGTACTTC.